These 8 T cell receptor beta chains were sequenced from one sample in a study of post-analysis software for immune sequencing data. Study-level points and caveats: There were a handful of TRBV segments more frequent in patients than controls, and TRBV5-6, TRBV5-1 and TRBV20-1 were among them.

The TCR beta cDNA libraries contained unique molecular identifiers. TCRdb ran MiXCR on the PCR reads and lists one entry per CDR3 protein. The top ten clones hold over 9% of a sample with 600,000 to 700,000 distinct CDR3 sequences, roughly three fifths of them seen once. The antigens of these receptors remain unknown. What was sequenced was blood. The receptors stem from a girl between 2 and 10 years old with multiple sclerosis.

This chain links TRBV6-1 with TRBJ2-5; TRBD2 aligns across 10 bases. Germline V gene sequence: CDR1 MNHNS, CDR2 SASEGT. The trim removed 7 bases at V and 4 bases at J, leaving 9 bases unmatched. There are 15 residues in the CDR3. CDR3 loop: CASIDSGRYGETQYF. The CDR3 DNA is TGTGCCAGCATTGATAGCGGGAGGTATGGAGAGACCCAGTACTTC.

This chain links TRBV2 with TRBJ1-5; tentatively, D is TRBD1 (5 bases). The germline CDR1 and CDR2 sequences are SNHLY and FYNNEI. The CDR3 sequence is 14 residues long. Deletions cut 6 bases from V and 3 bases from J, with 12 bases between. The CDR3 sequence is CASRGLEFNQPQHF. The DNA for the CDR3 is TGTGCCAGCAGGGGGCTGGAGTTCAATCAGCCCCAGCATTTT.

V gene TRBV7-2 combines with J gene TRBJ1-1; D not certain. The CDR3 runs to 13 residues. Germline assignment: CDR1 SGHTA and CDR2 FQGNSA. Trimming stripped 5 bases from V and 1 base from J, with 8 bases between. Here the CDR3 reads CASSKFGNTEAFF. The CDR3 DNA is TGTGCCAGCAGCAAGTTTGGGAACACTGAAGCTTTCTTT.

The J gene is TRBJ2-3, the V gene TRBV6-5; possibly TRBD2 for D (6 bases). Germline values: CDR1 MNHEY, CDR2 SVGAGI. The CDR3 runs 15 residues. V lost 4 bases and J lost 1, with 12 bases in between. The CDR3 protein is CASSLLGEGTDTQYF. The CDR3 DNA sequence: TGTGCCAGCAGTTTACTAGGGGAGGGCACAGATACGCAGTATTTT.

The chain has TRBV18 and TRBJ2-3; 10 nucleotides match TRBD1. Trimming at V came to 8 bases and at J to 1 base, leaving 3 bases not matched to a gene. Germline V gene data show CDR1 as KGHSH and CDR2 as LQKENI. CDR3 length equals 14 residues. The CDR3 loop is CASQTGGGTDTQYF. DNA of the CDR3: TGTGCCAGCCAGACAGGGGGCGGCACAGATACGCAGTATTTT.

The CDR3 DNA reads TGCGCCAGCAGCCAAGCACAGGGTTATGCTGAAGCTTTCTTT. Amino acid sequence: CASSQAQGYAEAFF. The genes are TRBV4-1 and TRBJ1-1; the D gene is possibly TRBD1 (6 bases). Per the germline V gene, CDR1 is MGHRA and CDR2 is YSYEKL. The CDR3 covers 14 residues. V was trimmed by 1 base and J by 6 bases, leaving 12 bases between them.

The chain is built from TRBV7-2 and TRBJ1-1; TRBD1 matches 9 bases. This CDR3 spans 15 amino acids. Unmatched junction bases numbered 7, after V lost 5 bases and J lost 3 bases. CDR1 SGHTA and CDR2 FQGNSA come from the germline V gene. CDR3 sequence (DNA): TGTGCCAGCAGCACACAGGGGGCGGGGGACACTGAAGCTTTCTTT. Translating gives CASSTQGAGDTEAFF.

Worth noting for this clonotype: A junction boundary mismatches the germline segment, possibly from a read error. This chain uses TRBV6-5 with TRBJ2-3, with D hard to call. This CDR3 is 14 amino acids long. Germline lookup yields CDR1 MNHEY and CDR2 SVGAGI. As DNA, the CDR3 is TGTGCAAGCAGTTACTCGCCTATAACAGATACGCAGTATTTT. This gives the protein CASSYSPITDTQYF.